Shown below are 25 T cell receptor beta chains from a single sample sequenced in a study of CD8 T cells in ankylosing spondylitis. Each CDR3 protein is one row after TCRdb ran MiXCR on the 5' RACE reads. The table lists tens of thousands of distinct CDR3 sequences, 6.2% of them singletons. The sequenced sample was synovial fluid, either unsorted or a sorted T cell fraction (not recorded which). Source of these receptors: a male donor with ankylosing spondylitis.

This clonotype occurred many times. The chain is built from TRBV20-1 and TRBJ2-7; 11 positions agree with TRBD1. The germline V gene encodes CDR1 DFQATT and CDR2 SNEGSKA (reference sequence). J gave up 5 bases and V 0 bases, and 3 bases lay outside the gene matches. The CDR3 covers 14 residues. The CDR3 sequence: CSAREDRGLDEQYF. The DNA for the CDR3 is TGCAGTGCTAGAGAGGACAGGGGGCTTGACGAGCAGTACTTC.

This clonotype was found many times. J is TRBJ2-4 and V is TRBV2, with D maybe TRBD1 (6 bases). This CDR3 spans 16 amino acids. Between the trimmed V and J ends, which lost 10 bases and 0 bases, there was a span of 19 bases. The germline gives CDR1 SNHLY, CDR2 FYNNEI. CDR3 region: CANIGTPNLAKNIQYF. The CDR3, as DNA: TGTGCCAACATCGGGACACCGAATCTAGCCAAAAACATTCAGTACTTC.

V is TRBV5-1 and J is TRBJ2-1, with 10 bases matching TRBD2. The CDR3 is 15 amino acids. The V segment lost 5 bases and the J segment 7 bases; nucleotides outside the gene matches: 9. The germline gives CDR1 SGHRS, CDR2 YFSETQ. The CDR3 here is CASRWLAGVLNEQFF. CDR3 nucleotide sequence: TGCGCCAGCAGATGGCTAGCGGGAGTCTTGAATGAGCAGTTCTTC.

The V call is TRBV20-1, the J call TRBJ2-2; 8 nucleotides agree with TRBD1. The CDR3 extends over 16 amino acids. The V segment lost 5 bases and the J segment 1 base; nucleotides outside the gene matches: 9. The germline CDR1 and CDR2 sequences are DFQATT and SNEGSKA (reference sequence). The CDR3 sequence is CSAHSGGLRNTGELFF. The CDR3 DNA reads as TGCAGTGCTCACTCAGGGGGCTTGAGGAACACCGGGGAGCTGTTTTTT.

This clonotype came up many times. The chain links TRBV20-1 to TRBJ1-1, with D possibly being TRBD1 (6 bases). The CDR3 covers 18 residues. Germline assignment: CDR1 DFQATT and CDR2 SNEGSKA (reference sequence). Deletions cut 4 bases from V and 5 bases from J, with 29 bases between. CDR3: CSANSRRGGFEGRTEAFF. In DNA form, the CDR3 reads TGCAGTGCTAATAGCCGTCGGGGGGGCTTTGAGGGTAGGACTGAAGCTTTCTTT.

This clonotype was recorded at least ten times. This chain uses TRBV12-5 with TRBJ2-2; TRBD1 might be the D (5 bases). Germline values: CDR1 LGHNT, CDR2 FRNRAP. V lost 3 bases and J lost 0, with 11 bases in between. This CDR3 spans 16 amino acids. The CDR3 bases are TGTGCTAGTGGTTTCCCCACAGGAGCGAACACCGGGGAGCTGTTTTTT. Amino acid sequence: CASGFPTGANTGELFF.

This clonotype was detected only a few times. The chain carries TRBV19 and TRBJ2-7; the D gene is possibly TRBD2 (6 bases). Germline V gene data show CDR1 as LNHDA and CDR2 as SQIVND (reference sequence). The CDR3 length is 14 residues. Trimming cost V 4 bases and J 0 bases, with 10 bases left between them. CDR3 bases: TGTGCCAGTAGTACCGGGGACTTCTCCTACGAGCAGTACTTC. Protein sequence: CASSTGDFSYEQYF.

This clonotype has ten or more counts. The V and J genes are TRBV28 and TRBJ2-1, with 10 positions matching TRBD2. Germline CDR1 is MDHEN and CDR2 is SYDVKM. V lost 6 bases and J lost 9; bases outside the gene matches: 14. There are 16 residues in the CDR3. The CDR3 coding sequence is TGTGCCAGCAGAAGACTAGCGGGTCGCTCCGGCGGTGAGCAGTTCTTC. Its translation: CASRRLAGRSGGEQFF.

This clonotype was found many times. The CDR3 spells CASSRRSQDRVGQPQHF. Here the CDR3 DNA reads TGTGCCAGCAGCAGAAGATCACAGGACAGGGTGGGTCAGCCCCAGCATTTT. The chain combines TRBV7-2 with TRBJ1-5; 8 nucleotides match TRBD1. CDR3 length equals 17 residues. Germline-derived CDR1 and CDR2 are SGHTA and FQGNSA. Trimming removed 5 bases from V and 6 bases from J; junction bases left unmatched: 15.

This clonotype was seen ten or more times. The chain uses TRBV28 and TRBJ1-2, with a weak D call TRBD1 (5 bases). There are 14 residues in the CDR3. Germline V gene data show CDR1 as MDHEN and CDR2 as SYDVKM. V shed 7 bases and J shed 1 base, with 13 bases lying between them. In DNA, the CDR3 is TGTGCCAGCACCGACGGGGGGGGTAACTATGGCTACACCTTC. This sequence encodes CASTDGGGNYGYTF.

This clonotype was seen only a few times. The chain carries TRBV5-6 and TRBJ1-2, with 8 bases identical to TRBD1. The trim removed 2 bases at V and 4 bases at J, leaving 4 bases unmatched. Per the germline V gene, CDR1 is SGHDT and CDR2 is YYEEEE. CDR3 length: 14 residues. This CDR3 is CASSFRQGPYGYTF. CDR3 in DNA: TGTGCCAGCAGCTTCCGACAGGGGCCCTATGGCTACACCTTC.

Sample share makes this clonotype medium-sized (0.01 to 0.1%). V is TRBV25-1 and J is TRBJ2-7, with TRBD2 as a possible D gene (5 bases). Germline CDR1 MGHDK, CDR2 SYGVNS. The CDR3 is 14 residues long. V dropped 4 bases and J dropped 2 bases, with 12 bases sitting between them. The CDR3, as DNA: TGTGCCAGCAGTGTCCGGGGTTCCACCTACGAGCAGTACTTC. Its translation: CASSVRGSTYEQYF.

In its sample, this clonotype was seen many times. This sequence joins TRBV6-2 or TRBV6-3 and TRBJ2-3, with D possibly matching TRBD2 (6 bases). Trimming left V 6 bases short and J 2 bases short, with 15 bases between. Germline CDR1 MNHEY, CDR2 SVGEGT. CDR3 size: 15 residues. Here the CDR3 reads CASSTHWGDTDTQYF. Written as DNA, the CDR3 is TGTGCCAGCAGCACCCACTGGGGGGACACAGATACGCAGTATTTT.

A few counts support this clonotype. J is TRBJ2-1 and V is TRBV10-3, with 9 bases lining up with TRBD2. V lost 4 bases to trimming and J lost 9 bases; unmatched junction nucleotides: 7. CDR1 ENHRY and CDR2 SYGVKD come from the germline V gene. The CDR3 has 14 amino acids. The CDR3 here is CAISVQREESEQFF. CDR3 DNA: TGTGCCATCAGTGTCCAGCGGGAGGAGAGTGAGCAGTTCTTC.

This clonotype was picked up a small number of times. This sequence joins TRBV7-3 and TRBJ2-2; D ambiguous. The CDR3 is 13 residues long. Germline CDR1 reads SGHTA; CDR2 reads FQGTGA. The germline V and J ends were trimmed by 5 bases and 7 bases, with 11 bases remaining between them. CDR3 sequence: CASSILRNGELFF. The CDR3 bases are TGTGCCAGCAGCATCCTGAGGAACGGGGAGCTGTTTTTT. Variable domain in full (rest from reference TRBV7-3 and TRBJ2-2): GAGVSQTPSNKVTEKGKYVELRCDPISGHTALYWYRQSLGQGPEFLIYFQGTGAADDSGLPNDRFFAVRPEGSVSTLKIQRTERGDSAVYLCASSILRNGELFFGEGSRLTVL.

V gene TRBV11-3 combines with J gene TRBJ2-6; no reliable D call. V was pared by 3 bases and J by 0 bases, with 6 bases between. CDR3 length: 15 residues. Germline V gives CDR1 SGHNT, CDR2 YENEEA. The CDR3 DNA reads TGTGCCAGCAGCTTGTACAGCTCTGGGGCCAACGTCCTGACTTTC. Translating gives CASSLYSSGANVLTF. Variable domain in full (rest from reference TRBV11-3 and TRBJ2-6): EAGVVQSPRYKIIEKKQPVAFWCNPISGHNTLYWYLQNLGQGPELLIRYENEEAVDDSQLPKDRFSAERLKGVDSTLKIQPAELGDSAVYLCASSLYSSGANVLTFGAGSRLTVL.

The chain joins TRBV28 to TRBJ1-5; unclear D gene. The CDR3 extends over 12 amino acids. Germline CDR1 MDHEN, CDR2 SYDVKM. V lost 7 bases, J lost 2 bases, and 6 bases lay in between. The CDR3 is CASKGGNQPQHF. For the CDR3, the DNA is TGTGCCAGCAAGGGAGGCAATCAGCCCCAGCATTTT. Variable domain in full (rest from reference TRBV28 and TRBJ1-5): DVKVTQSSRYLVKRTGEKVFLECVQDMDHENMFWYRQDPGLGLRLIYFSYDVKMKEKGDIPEGYSVSREKKERFSLILESASTNQTSMYLCASKGGNQPQHFGDGTRLSIL.

This clonotype was recorded many times. The chain is built from TRBV12-3 or TRBV12-4 and TRBJ2-7; D is perhaps TRBD1 (6 bases). This CDR3 region has 15 residues. With 6 bases removed from V and 2 bases from J, the gap between germline ends came to 17 bases. CDR3 in DNA: TGTGCCAGCAGCTTTGGGACAAGCAATCCCTACGAGCAGTACTTC. The encoded protein is CASSFGTSNPYEQYF.

V is TRBV4-3 and J is TRBJ2-1, with 11 bases that match TRBD2. The length of the CDR3 is 17 residues. V shed 0 bases, J shed 6 bases, and the junction held 7 bases outside the gene matches. Germline V CDR1 and CDR2: LGHNA, YSLEER. In DNA, the CDR3 is TGCGCCAGCAGCCAAGACACGGGACTAGCGGAACTCAATGAGCAGTTCTTC. Its translation is CASSQDTGLAELNEQFF.

The chain combines TRBV28 with TRBJ2-5; D gene uncertain. This CDR3 has 15 residues. With 4 bases removed from V and 1 base from J, the gap between germline ends came to 13 bases. The V gene's germline CDR1 is MDHEN and CDR2 SYDVKM. The CDR3 sequence is CASSSRLGRQETQYF. CDR3 DNA sequence: TGTGCCAGCAGTTCTCGCCTAGGCCGCCAAGAGACCCAGTACTTC.

This clonotype has a count of ten or more. This chain joins TRBV28 and TRBJ2-7; the D gene is possibly TRBD1 (6 bases). Germline CDR1 is MDHEN and CDR2 is SYDVKM. The ends were cut back, 1 base at V and 5 bases at J, with 12 bases in the middle. The CDR3 has 14 residues. CDR3 bases: TGTGCCAGCAGTTTATCTCCAGGGGACCACGAGCAGTACTTC. It specifies CASSLSPGDHEQYF.

The table lists this clonotype with many counts. The chain carries TRBV10-3 and TRBJ1-5; D is unresolved. The CDR3 runs 12 residues. The V gene lost 3 bases and the J gene lost 0 bases, with 0 bases spanning the gap. Germline V gene lookup returns CDR1 ENHRY and CDR2 SYGVKD. The CDR3 nucleotides read TGTGCCATCAGTGATAGCAATCAGCCCCAGCATTTT. It is translated as CAISDSNQPQHF.

A few counts support this clonotype. The J gene is TRBJ2-7, the V gene TRBV18; 7 positions agree with TRBD2. V was pared by 3 bases and J by 0 bases, with 2 bases of the junction left unmatched. The CDR3 sequence is 14 residues long. Germline CDR1 KGHSH, CDR2 LQKENI. The CDR3 nucleotides are TGTGCCAGCTCACCGGGGGGGGGCTCCTACGAGCAGTACTTC. Its protein is CASSPGGGSYEQYF.

The table lists this clonotype with many counts. This chain links TRBV2 with TRBJ1-2; tentative D call: TRBD1 (6 bases). V was cut by 4 bases and J by 4 bases, with 10 bases left in between. Germline-derived CDR1 and CDR2 are SNHLY and FYNNEI. The CDR3 consists of 13 residues. CDR3 protein: CASSAIGGYGYTF. CDR3 coding DNA: TGTGCCAGCAGTGCAATAGGGGGCTATGGCTACACCTTC.

There are a few counts of this clonotype. V gene TRBV20-1 combines with J gene TRBJ2-7, with TRBD2 matching over 9 bases. Germline V gene data show CDR1 as DFQATT and CDR2 as SNEGSKA (reference sequence). The CDR3 has 13 residues. V dropped 2 bases and J dropped 4; count of bases not matched to a gene: 3. This CDR3 is CSARRLAGYEQYF. The DNA of the CDR3 is TGCAGTGCTAGACGGCTAGCGGGATACGAGCAGTACTTC.